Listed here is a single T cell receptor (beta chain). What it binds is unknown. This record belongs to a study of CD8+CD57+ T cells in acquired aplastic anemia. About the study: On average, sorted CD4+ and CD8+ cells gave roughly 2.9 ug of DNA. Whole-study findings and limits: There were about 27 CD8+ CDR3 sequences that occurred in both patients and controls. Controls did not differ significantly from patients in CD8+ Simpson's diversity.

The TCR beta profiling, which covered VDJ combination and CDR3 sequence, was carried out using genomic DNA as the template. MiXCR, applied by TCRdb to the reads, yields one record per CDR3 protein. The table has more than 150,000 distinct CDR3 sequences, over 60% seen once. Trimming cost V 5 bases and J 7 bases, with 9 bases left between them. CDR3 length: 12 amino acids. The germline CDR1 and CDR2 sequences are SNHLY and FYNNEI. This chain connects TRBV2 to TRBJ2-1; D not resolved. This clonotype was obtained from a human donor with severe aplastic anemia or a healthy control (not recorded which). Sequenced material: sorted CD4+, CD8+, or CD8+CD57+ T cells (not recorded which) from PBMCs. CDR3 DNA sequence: TGTGCCAGCAGTCGTAGTTGGAATGAGCAGTTCTTC. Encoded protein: CASSRSWNEQFF.